This TCR beta chain appears in the sequencing data of a study of cytomegalovirus exposure and HLA in healthy donors (dated by TCRdb to about 2017). Regarding the study in general: According to an earlier analysis of 587 of the donors, 150 million to 200 million T cells yielded 95 million to 140 million unique TCR beta sequences and approximately 300 Gb of sequence data. High-throughput TCR immunosequencing, statistical association of individual TCRs with disease status, and machine learning were combined to predict cytomegalovirus infection status. Using immunosequencing, the study profiled T cell repertoires from 500 to 800 subjects and related those repertoires to cytomegalovirus serostatus. In the later analysis, no new phenotypic data were used to find candidate immune exposures; instead, reliance was placed on TCR beta sequences and their occurrence across donors. Donor age, sex, ethnicity and CMV serostatus were collected together with the repertoire data. An earlier analysis of approximately 500 of the donors applied high-throughput TCR beta sequencing to assess whether each TCR beta V gene segment acted as functional or pseudogenic. A later analysis re-examined previously published TCR beta repertoires from roughly 650 donors and added high-resolution HLA genotyping to investigate patterns of TCR occurrence. All discovery cohort repertoires had been generated using a single sequencing platform. Besides the first cohort of around 670 subjects, a separate validation cohort made up of roughly 120 different subjects was used. Class I and class II HLA loci were covered by the typing at four-digit resolution. The aim of the study was to test whether cataloging public T cell receptors could identify signatures of past pathogen exposure. Around 300 gigabases of sequencing data and tens of millions of unique TCR sequences were included in an early release covering under 650 HLA-typed donors. Among some 410 genotyped donors of the cohort, an average of roughly 240,000 unique TCR beta nucleotide sequences were sequenced per donor, 15% to 20% of them non-productive. Of the 300 to 500 genotyped donors, 65% to 90% were placed in the genetic ancestry cluster associated with self-reported Caucasian donors. Typing coverage varied by locus: roughly 620-640 donors for A, B, C, DRB1 and DQB1; under 550 for DQA1; around 610 for DPA1; more than 450 for DPB1. Four or five DR-DQ haplotypes were handled as single units for association and clustering because linkage in the cohort was strong. A later genetic analysis used genome-wide SNP genotypes for about 60% of the 666 donors, treating that subset as a discovery cohort. Here is what the overall study found, with its caveats: In a later analysis, most CMV-associated TCR beta chains were found to appear HLA-restricted, with HLA associations seemingly driven largely by CMV exposure. HLA typing was unavailable for some donors at each locus, so association tests used only the typed subset. Correlated functional status among segregating V segments might be attributable to linkage disequilibrium, but an unknown experimental factor could not be ruled out. A cluster of highly shared sequence variants was judged likely to be a technical artifact of the sequencing pipeline. Most TCR sequences were seen in very few donors, while some public TCRs were found in many individuals. In an earlier analysis of over 550 of the donors, most TCR beta V segments were observed in productive rearrangements about 90% or about 30% of the time, broadly matching IMGT annotations. At a false discovery rate of 0.05, a later analysis linked about 17,000 TCR beta sequences to specific HLA alleles. When HLA alleles, especially DR and DQ, strongly co-occurred, TCR associations were difficult to assign to individual alleles. Sequencing depth was assumed to be roughly uniform across donors in the presence/absence analyses, though that assumption may not hold. The classifier was reported to diagnose cytomegalovirus status with high specificity and sensitivity in both the original and validation cohorts. In a later analysis, several top co-occurrence clusters were reported to appear linked to parvovirus B19, influenza, CMV and Epstein-Barr virus. This cohort had only TCR beta chains sequenced, and the lack of alpha or paired-chain data limited which features could be detected. The only immune exposure information available for the cohort was CMV serostatus. Some IMGT-functional V segments, including TRBV6-2 and TRBV6-3, could not be distinguished by the 87-base-pair reads and were therefore excluded. A few of the identified cytomegalovirus-associated TCR beta chains were confirmed in vitro to be specific for cytomegalovirus antigens. In the study, 164 TCR beta chains were listed as associated with cytomegalovirus. A further reported finding was that TCR beta sequences accurately predicted the HLA-A and HLA-B alleles for most subjects in the first cohort. Because counts were too low, roughly 17 rarely observed V segments, including chromosome 9 orphons, were left out of the earlier analysis of 500 to 650 of the donors. It was suggested by the authors that the approach could potentially be generalized to other disease states and immunological phenotypes. V-gene and J-gene trimming of TCR beta chains was associated with a missense DCLRE1C variant in a later genetic analysis, and the association was replicated in an independent cohort. In a later analysis, HLA-associated TCR beta chains showed more clonal expansion and lower generation probabilities than non-associated chains that were equally common. According to a later analysis, TCR association rates differed among HLA loci, with DRB1 alleles showing the most associated TCRs and HLA-C alleles showing the fewest. Compared with the roughly 700-donor mean, donors in an Asian-associated ancestry cluster had fewer N-insertions in productive TCRs, according to a later genetic analysis.

The library relied on the immunoSEQ multiplex PCR assay. For the multiplex PCR, a mixture combining 60 forward primers for TCR Vbeta segments and 13 reverse primers for TCR Jbeta segments was used. The CDR3 region of rearranged TCR beta genes was amplified from genomic DNA by a multiplex PCR assay. The Illumina HiSeq System was used to sequence the amplified TCR beta libraries as 87-base-pair reads. The authors' analysis ran thus. Across the 500 to 750 repertoires, a later analysis counted approximately 75 million unique TCR beta chains, approximately 12 million of which were shared by at least two donors. A nearest-neighbor algorithm error-corrected the raw reads and collapsed the reads into unique sequences, merging closely related sequences to remove PCR and sequencing errors. CDR3 sequences were aligned to IMGT reference sequences to assign V, D and J gene segments. For a sequence to be retained, at least a six-nucleotide match to both a V gene segment and a J gene segment was required. Rearrangements were classified as productive when the CDR3 lacked stop codons and remained in frame with V and J, and all other rearrangements were classified as non-productive. CDR3 was defined according to IMGT convention as the region running from the second conserved V-encoded cysteine to the conserved J-encoded phenylalanine. In an earlier analysis of approximately 590 of the donors, sequences lacking an unambiguous match to a single V gene segment were excluded. An earlier analysis of some 500 of the donors classified V segments as functional when productive rearrangements were above 56.7% and as segregating when the standard deviation between donors was above 5%. To diagnose cytomegalovirus status from the catalog of TCR beta chain sequences, a statistical classification framework was built. V and J gene assignment, in a later analysis, came from comparing TCR nucleotide sequences with IMGT/GENE-DB human TR gene sequences. Using the TCRdist pipeline, a later analysis assigned CDR3 sequences along with most-parsimonious VDJ recombination scenarios. In a later analysis, each TCR beta chain was defined by its CDR3 amino acid sequence together with its V-gene family, and reads without a unique V-gene family were excluded. As a way to deal with suspected cross-contamination and a sequencing artifact, a later analysis dropped under 600 nucleotide sequences that were highly shared and had low generation probability. For each public chain, a later analysis derived a clonal expansion index from normalized ranks of inferred template counts within each repertoire. A later analysis computed generation probabilities with a VDJ recombination model fitted to out-of-frame rearrangements, and checked the results against IGoR. In a later analysis, hypergeometric tests were used to score TCR-TCR, TCR-HLA and TCR-CMV co-occurrence, with a repertoire-size bias correction applied to TCR pairs. A later analysis estimated false discovery rates by permuting HLA or CMV assignments 20 times. In a later analysis, co-occurring TCRs were grouped using DBSCAN, and TCRdist sequence similarity was added for clustering within HLA-allele-positive subsets. For co-occurrence clustering, repertoires with fewer than 30,000 or more than 120,000 public chains were excluded, along with roughly 5 repertoires with anomalous nucleotide sharing. The table was pulled from immuneACCESS by TCRdb, which kept in-frame rearrangements only. Such tables lose some clones; where checked, under half of the loss comes from unresolved V genes, and the rest has no known cause. The V and J calls and clone size were taken over from that table, and D and trimming were inferred from the DNA. Recorded for this sample are fewer than 200,000 clones; about 84% of them occurred a single time. Clones ranked in the top ten supply less than 15% of the sample.

Relative to germline, V is 0 bases shorter and J is 7 bases shorter, with 17 bases between their ends. The CDR3 goes from the cysteine to the phenylalanine over 16 residues. Just the 48-base CDR3 DNA is kept, in frame starting at base 1. The germline V gene (reference sequence) gives CDR1 as SGHNT and CDR2 as YYREEE. In the case of this clone: Its recognized antigen is unknown. One base away there is no much larger clone; base qualities are not given.

In total, 600 or so healthy bone marrow donors made up the cohort. At the time of sampling, all cohort members were nominally healthy, though unrecorded immune exposures were likely present. The donor tested CMV seropositive and was one of the 289 seropositive cohort members. Each donor provided a peripheral blood sample, and peripheral blood mononuclear cells were used for TCR beta sequencing. Genomic DNA extraction from the blood cell samples was performed with the Qiagen DNeasy Blood Extraction Kit. The source material was PBMCs. This clonotype originated in a woman aged 30 to 39 in good health and CMV-seropositive. The chain was built from TRBV5-4 and TRBJ1-3; TRBD1 is perhaps the D gene, given 5 matching bases. The DNA sequence reads TGTGCCAGCAGCTTGGGCGTGGGGACTTCACGGAACACCATATATTTT. It encodes CASSLGVGTSRNTIYF.